This TCR beta chain was recovered during a study of cytotoxic CD8 clonotypes in ibrutinib-treated CLL. TCRdb's table, derived via immunoSEQ multiplex PCR, lists solely in-frame clones and lacks some. The profile shows roughly 160,000 clones, 70% to 85% of them singletons. This clone was counted between two and nine times. J was trimmed by 7 bases and V by 3 bases; bases with no gene match: 12. Germline V gene sequence: CDR1 SNHLY, CDR2 FYNNEI. The CDR3 runs 18 residues. Sample: PBMCs, taken after 12 months of ibrutinib treatment. The V call is TRBV2, the J call TRBJ1-6, with 10 bases identical to TRBD1. The source of this sequence is a human donor with chronic lymphocytic leukemia. The CDR3 protein is CASSDGTGALGTNSPLHF. The CDR3 bases are TGTGCCAGCAGTGACGGGACAGGGGCGCTAGGAACCAATTCACCCCTCCACTTT.